One sample yielded the 2 T cell receptor beta chains listed below, sequenced in a study of blood T cells in healthy people across ages. Alongside a J-beta primer mix, a sample-barcoded 5' primer served in a second PCR lasting roughly 6 to 11 cycles. TCRdb recomputed calls from the 5' RACE reads with MiXCR, one row per CDR3 protein. The sample shows 550,000 to 600,000 distinct CDR3 sequences, around half of them seen only once. The specimen was blood. The receptor set was obtained from an older man in good health.

This chain links TRBV10-3 with TRBJ2-2; D is uncertain. The CDR3 is made up of 13 amino acids. The V end was cut by 3 bases, the J end by 6 bases, with 8 bases between. The germline CDR1 and CDR2 sequences are ENHRY and SYGVKD. DNA of the CDR3: TGTGCCATCAGTGAAGGCAGCTCCGGGGAGCTGTTTTTT. Its protein product is CAISEGSSGELFF.

The CDR3: CSVETEETQYF. The CDR3 region has the DNA TGCAGCGTTGAGACAGAAGAGACCCAGTACTTC. The rearrangement links TRBV29-1 to TRBJ2-5, with D maybe TRBD1 (5 bases). CDR1 and CDR2 from the germline V gene are SQVTM and ANQGSEA. CDR3 length: 11 residues. V was shortened by 3 bases and J by 3 bases, with 5 bases between the two germline ends.